This TCR beta chain was documented in a study of blood T cell repertoires in COVID-19. Turning to the study itself: The United States, Italy and Spain were the sources of the acute and convalescent COVID-19 samples.

The ends were cut back, 4 bases at V and 7 bases at J, with 5 bases in the middle. Per germline, CDR1 MNHNY and CDR2 SVGAGI (reference sequence). This CDR3 has 12 residues. TCRdb's copy holds only in-frame clones and misses some; the assay was immunoSEQ multiplex PCR. In the table there are about 190,000 clones, 70% to 85% of which are singletons. Sequenced sample: peripheral blood. The source of this sequence is a woman between 45 and 60 years old with acute or convalescent COVID-19. The J gene is TRBJ1-6, the V gene TRBV6-6; D is unclear. The CDR3 here is CASSSLNSPLHF. DNA for the CDR3: TGTGCCAGCAGTTCCCTAAATTCACCCCTCCACTTT.